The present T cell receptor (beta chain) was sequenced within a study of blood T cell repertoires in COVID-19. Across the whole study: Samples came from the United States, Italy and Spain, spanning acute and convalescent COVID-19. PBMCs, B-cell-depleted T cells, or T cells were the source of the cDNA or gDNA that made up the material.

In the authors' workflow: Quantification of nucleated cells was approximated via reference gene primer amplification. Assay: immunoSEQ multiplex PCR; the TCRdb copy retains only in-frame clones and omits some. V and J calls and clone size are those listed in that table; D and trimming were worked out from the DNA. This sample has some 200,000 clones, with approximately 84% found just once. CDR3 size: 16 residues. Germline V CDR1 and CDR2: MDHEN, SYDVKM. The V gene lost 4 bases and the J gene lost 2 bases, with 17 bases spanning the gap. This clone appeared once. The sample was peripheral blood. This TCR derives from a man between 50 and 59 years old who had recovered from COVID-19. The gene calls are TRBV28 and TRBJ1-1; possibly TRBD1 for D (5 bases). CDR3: CASSSHGGSSNTEAFF. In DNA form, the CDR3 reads TGTGCCAGCAGTTCTCACGGGGGGTCCTCTAACACTGAAGCTTTCTTT.